The 28 T cell receptor beta chains in this list originate from one sample, sequenced in a study of blood T cell repertoires in COVID-19. Clones were read by immunoSEQ multiplex PCR, and TCRdb kept only the in-frame ones, dropping some. The data contain about 300,000 clones, 80% to 90% of them seen just once; the ten biggest clones take up around 5.8%. Sequenced input: peripheral blood. The receptors come from a woman in her forties or fifties with COVID-19, enrolled during active disease.

This clone came up a few times. The chain employs TRBV27 and TRBJ2-6; D is unclear. V was clipped by 4 bases and J by 0 bases, with 4 bases between them. Germline lookup yields CDR1 MNHEY and CDR2 SMNVEV (reference sequence). This CDR3 has 14 amino acids. CDR3 in amino acids: CASSSLSGANVLTF. CDR3 coding DNA: TGTGCCAGCAGTTCCCTCTCTGGGGCCAACGTCCTGACTTTC. The whole variable domain, remainder taken from reference TRBV27 and TRBJ2-6, is EAQVTQNPRYLITVTGKKLTVTCSQNMNHEYMSWYRQDPGLGLRQIYYSMNVEVTDKGDVPEGYKVSRKEKRNFPLILESPSPNQTSLYFCASSSLSGANVLTFGAGSRLTVL.

The rearrangement uses TRBV6-2 or TRBV6-3 and TRBJ2-7, with 8 nucleotides matching TRBD2. V lost 6 bases, J lost 1 base, and 11 bases stayed unmatched. In germline, CDR1 is MNHEY, CDR2 SVGEGT. The CDR3 spans 16 residues. As DNA, the CDR3 is TGTGCCAGCAGCCCCGGCTGGGTAGCGGGATCCTACGAGCAGTACTTC. Translation: CASSPGWVAGSYEQYF.

This clone was picked up a small number of times. Here the CDR3 DNA reads TGCGCCAGCAGCTTATCGGGAGGGTACAATGAGCAGTTCTTC. Translation gives CASSLSGGYNEQFF. The genes are TRBV5-1 and TRBJ2-1; 8 bases fit TRBD2. J was trimmed by 4 bases and V by 2 bases; bases with no gene match: 2. The V gene's germline CDR1 is SGHRS and CDR2 YFSETQ. This CDR3 region has 14 residues.

The rearrangement joins TRBV29-1 to TRBJ2-2, with TRBD2 identical over 14 bases. With V trimmed by 6 bases and J by 8 bases, 11 bases remained unmatched. CDR3 length: 16 amino acids. Germline-derived CDR1 and CDR2 are SQVTM and ANQGSEA. CDR3 sequence reads: CSVGMGLAGVRGELFF. The CDR3 DNA sequence: TGCAGCGTGGGAATGGGACTAGCGGGAGTAAGAGGGGAGCTGTTTTTT.

The V gene is TRBV18, the J gene TRBJ1-1, with D possibly matching TRBD1 (6 bases). V lost 8 bases and J 1 base, leaving 11 bases between the germline ends. Germline V gene data show CDR1 as KGHSH and CDR2 as LQKENI. CDR3 length equals 13 residues. CDR3 DNA: TGTGCCAGCGCAACAGGGACGAACACTGAAGCTTTCTTT. Its protein product is CASATGTNTEAFF.

The chain is built from TRBV24-1 and TRBJ1-2; 7 bases agree with TRBD1. CDR3 length: 13 amino acids. Per germline, CDR1 KGHDR and CDR2 SFDVKD. V trimming: 7 bases; J trimming: 2 bases; junction bases outside the gene matches: 3. The CDR3 region has the DNA TGTGCCACCAGAGGGGGCGCGAACTATGGCTACACCTTC. This encodes CATRGGANYGYTF.

This sequence joins TRBV5-1 and TRBJ2-7; 9 bases line up with TRBD2. Germline values: CDR1 SGHRS, CDR2 YFSETQ. The CDR3 contains 16 residues. J was trimmed by 1 base and V by 4 bases; bases with no gene match: 9. The CDR3 loop reads CASSLSGSGGSYEQYF. CDR3 coding DNA: TGCGCCAGCAGCCTCTCGGGGAGCGGGGGGTCCTACGAGCAGTACTTC. Together with reference TRBV5-1 and TRBJ2-7, the CDR3 gives the full variable domain: KAGVTQTPRYLIKTRGQQVTLSCSPISGHRSVSWYQQTPGQGLQFLFEYFSETQRNKGNFPGRFSGRQFSNSRSEMNVSTLELGDSALYLCASSLSGSGGSYEQYFGPGTRLTVT.

This clone appeared once. The chain is built from TRBV7-2 and TRBJ2-1; TRBD2 might be the D (6 bases). Germline assignment: CDR1 SGHTA and CDR2 FQGNSA. The CDR3 extends over 12 amino acids. Trimming took 5 bases from V and 15 from J, leaving 17 bases between them. The CDR3: CASSPGWTRGFF. CDR3 DNA: TGTGCCAGCAGCCCGGGGTGGACGCGGGGGTTCTTC.

CDR3 loop: CASSVTGAGKGEKLFF. The CDR3 DNA follows: TGTGCCAGCAGCGTCACAGGGGCAGGGAAAGGGGAAAAACTGTTTTTT. This chain connects TRBV11-2 to TRBJ1-4, with 7 positions matching TRBD1. Germline CDR1 and CDR2: SGHAT and FQNNGV. With V trimmed by 5 bases and J by 8 bases, 14 bases remained unmatched. CDR3 length: 16 amino acids.

This clone was observed a single time. The chain joins TRBV11-2 to TRBJ2-7, with D possibly matching TRBD2 (5 bases). Germline V gene data show CDR1 as SGHAT and CDR2 as FQNNGV. The CDR3 spans 14 residues. Trimming removed 3 bases at V and 8 bases at J, with 17 bases between. CDR3 amino acids: CASSFSDARLKQYF. The CDR3 DNA is TGTGCCAGCAGCTTCAGCGACGCCCGACTAAAGCAGTACTTC. The whole variable domain, remainder taken from reference TRBV11-2 and TRBJ2-7, is EAGVAQSPRYKIIEKRQSVAFWCNPISGHATLYWYQQILGQGPKLLIQFQNNGVVDDSQLPKDRFSAERLKGVDSTLKIQPAKLEDSAVYLCASSFSDARLKQYFGPGTRLTVT.

The V gene is TRBV19, the J gene TRBJ1-5; perhaps TRBD1 as D (6 bases). CDR1 LNHDA and CDR2 SQIVND come from the germline V gene (reference sequence). With 9 bases removed from V and 3 bases from J, the gap between germline ends came to 15 bases. The CDR3 totals 14 residues. The DNA of the CDR3 is TGTGCCAGCCAGCGACAGGCGGACAATCAGCCCCAGCATTTT. Amino acid sequence: CASQRQADNQPQHF.

This chain uses TRBV18 with TRBJ1-5; 9 bases are a match to TRBD1. This CDR3 has 15 amino acids. Trimming took 4 bases from V and 7 from J; bases not matched to a gene: 8. The V gene's germline CDR1 is KGHSH and CDR2 LQKENI. The CDR3 here is CASSRQGEREQPQHF. The CDR3 nucleotides are TGTGCCAGCTCACGACAGGGGGAAAGGGAACAGCCCCAGCATTTT. Variable domain in full (rest from reference TRBV18 and TRBJ1-5): NAGVMQNPRHLVRRRGQEARLRCSPMKGHSHVYWYRQLPEEGLKFMVYLQKENIIDESGMPKERFSAEFPKEGPSILRIQQVVRGDSAAYFCASSRQGEREQPQHFGDGTRLSIL.

The gene calls are TRBV5-5 and TRBJ2-7; 8 nucleotides agree with TRBD2. Germline assignment: CDR1 SGHKS and CDR2 YYEKEE (reference sequence). V lost 5 bases and J lost 0; bases outside the gene matches: 7. The CDR3 length is 15 residues. The DNA for the CDR3 is TGTGCCAGCAGAAGAGCGGGAGACTCCTCCTACGAGCAGTACTTC. Amino acids: CASRRAGDSSYEQYF.

CDR3 bases: TGTGCCAGCAGCTTATATAGTAGCGGGAGGGCCGGAGATACGCAGTATTTT. It codes for CASSLYSSGRAGDTQYF. The chain recombines TRBV7-3 with TRBJ2-3; 11 nucleotides align to TRBD2. J gave up 5 bases and V 2 bases, and 9 bases lay outside the gene matches. Germline-derived CDR1 and CDR2 are SGHTA and FQGTGA. The CDR3 length is 17 residues.

The CDR3 sequence is CASSSLGLGFYEQYF. CDR3 bases: TGTGCCAGCAGTTCGTTGGGACTGGGCTTCTACGAGCAGTACTTC. J is TRBJ2-7 and V is TRBV5-8, with D possibly being TRBD2 (6 bases). Germline V gene data show CDR1 as SGHTS and CDR2 as YDEGEE. This CDR3 region has 15 residues. V was pared by 5 bases and J by 3 bases, with 18 bases between. Looking up the rest from reference TRBV5-8 and TRBJ2-7 gives the full variable domain: EAGVTQSPTHLIKTRGQQATLRCSPISGHTSVYWYQQALGLGLQFLLWYDEGEERNRGNFPPRFSGRQFPNYSSELNVNALELEDSALYLCASSSLGLGFYEQYFGPGTRLTVT.

This chain links TRBV18 with TRBJ1-2; D unclear. V shed 3 bases and J shed 4 bases, with 9 bases lying between them. The CDR3 length is 13 residues. Germline V gives CDR1 KGHSH, CDR2 LQKENI. The CDR3 DNA reads TGTGCCAGCTCACCTGACTCCGGCTATGGCTACACCTTC. Translation: CASSPDSGYGYTF. Full variable domain (rest looked up from reference TRBV18 and TRBJ1-2): NAGVMQNPRHLVRRRGQEARLRCSPMKGHSHVYWYRQLPEEGLKFMVYLQKENIIDESGMPKERFSAEFPKEGPSILRIQQVVRGDSAAYFCASSPDSGYGYTFGSGTRLTVV.

The chain recombines TRBV5-1 with TRBJ2-1; 7 positions agree with TRBD2. The CDR3 is 13 residues long. The germline CDR1 and CDR2 sequences are SGHRS and YFSETQ. V lost 4 bases to trimming and J lost 6 bases; unmatched junction nucleotides: 4. This CDR3 reads CASSPGGINEQFF. CDR3 DNA: TGCGCCAGCAGCCCCGGGGGGATCAATGAGCAGTTCTTC.

This clone was seen a few times. The J gene is TRBJ2-1, the V gene TRBV7-9; 14 positions match TRBD2. This CDR3 spans 18 amino acids. Germline V lookup: CDR1 SEHNR, CDR2 FQNEAQ (reference sequence). V gave up 5 bases and J gave up 6 bases; unmatched junction bases: 12. CDR3 region: CASSHDLGTSGSVNEQFF. The CDR3 DNA sequence: TGTGCCAGCAGCCACGATTTAGGGACTAGCGGGAGCGTCAATGAGCAGTTCTTC.

The gene calls are TRBV25-1 and TRBJ1-2; possible D gene TRBD1, 5 bases. The CDR3 length is 12 residues. V dropped 9 bases and J dropped 6 bases, with 14 bases sitting between them. Per the germline V gene, CDR1 is MGHDK and CDR2 is SYGVNS. CDR3 in amino acids: CASRGLRDGYTF. The CDR3 coding sequence is TGTGCCAGTAGGGGTCTTAGGGATGGCTACACCTTC.

The rearrangement links TRBV19 to TRBJ1-4; no clear D gene. The CDR3 extends over 12 amino acids. The ends were cut back, 11 bases at V and 11 bases at J, with 18 bases in the middle. Germline V gene sequence: CDR1 LNHDA, CDR2 SQIVND (reference sequence). For the CDR3, the DNA is TGTGCCTCCGGCGGGTCCGGGCGGAAACTGTTTTTT. Translated: CASGGSGRKLFF.

The CDR3 spells CASSYSTGQGKGEQYF. The CDR3 region has the DNA TGTGCCAGCAGTTACTCGACGGGACAGGGTAAGGGCGAGCAGTACTTC. The chain combines TRBV6-6 with TRBJ2-7, with 9 bases identical to TRBD1. The V gene end was trimmed by 0 bases and the J gene end by 6 bases; junction bases not matched to a gene: 9. Germline V gives CDR1 MNHNY, CDR2 SVGAGI (reference sequence). The CDR3 totals 16 residues.

The gene calls are TRBV9 and TRBJ2-7; 8 bases match TRBD1. This CDR3 region has 15 residues. Per germline, CDR1 SGDLS and CDR2 YYNGEE. The V and J ends lost 4 bases and 5 bases, in that order; junction bases with no gene match: 11. This CDR3 reads CASSLSGGEWNEQYF. DNA of the CDR3: TGTGCCAGCAGCCTTTCAGGGGGCGAATGGAACGAGCAGTACTTC.

The J gene is TRBJ1-1, the V gene TRBV2; perhaps TRBD1 as D (5 bases). Deletions cut 2 bases from V and 5 bases from J, with 12 bases between. The CDR3 contains 14 residues. Germline CDR1 reads SNHLY; CDR2 reads FYNNEI. CDR3 sequence (DNA): TGTGCCAGCAGTGAACAGGGAACGGGTACTGAAGCTTTCTTT. It translates to CASSEQGTGTEAFF. Looking up the rest from reference TRBV2 and TRBJ1-1 gives the full variable domain: EPEVTQTPSHQVTQMGQEVILRCVPISNHLYFYWYRQILGQKVEFLVSFYNNEISEKSEIFDDQFSVERPDGSNFTLKIRSTKLEDSAMYFCASSEQGTGTEAFFGQGTRLTVV.

The genes are TRBV3-1 (or the pseudogene TRBV3-2) and TRBJ1-6; 7 bases align to TRBD1. Germline V gene sequence: CDR1 LGHDT, CDR2 YNNKEL (reference sequence). The ends lost 4 bases at V and 9 bases at J; junction bases unmatched: 15. The CDR3 spans 17 residues. CDR3 loop: CASSRTPEGAGSSPLHF. The CDR3 region has the DNA TGTGCCAGCAGCCGTACTCCCGAGGGGGCAGGGTCTTCACCCCTCCACTTT.

This clone was detected only once. This chain joins TRBV11-3 and TRBJ2-1; D might be TRBD2 (6 bases). Trimming took off 4 bases at V and 0 bases at J, with 13 bases between the two ends. This CDR3 spans 16 amino acids. Germline V gene sequence: CDR1 SGHNT, CDR2 YENEEA. CDR3 loop: CASSSRDFGSYNEQFF. The DNA for the CDR3 is TGTGCCAGCAGCTCCCGGGACTTCGGCTCCTACAATGAGCAGTTCTTC.

The CDR3 sequence is CASAMTGVRTGELFF. Here the CDR3 DNA reads TGTGCCAGTGCAATGACAGGGGTTCGCACCGGGGAGCTGTTTTTT. This chain joins TRBV9 and TRBJ2-2, with 8 bases fitting TRBD1. With V trimmed by 8 bases and J by 4 bases, 10 bases remained unmatched. The CDR3 has 15 amino acids. The V gene's germline CDR1 is SGDLS and CDR2 YYNGEE.

The chain couples TRBV19 to TRBJ2-7, with 7 bases matching TRBD1. V trimming: 6 bases; J trimming: 1 base; junction bases outside the gene matches: 3. Germline V gene sequence: CDR1 LNHDA, CDR2 SQIVND (reference sequence). CDR3 length equals 13 residues. The CDR3: CASSWGQSYEQYF. CDR3 nucleotides: TGTGCCAGTAGCTGGGGACAGTCCTACGAGCAGTACTTC.

The chain is built from TRBV6-2 or TRBV6-3 and TRBJ1-5, with 7 bases that match TRBD1. The CDR3 runs 14 residues. The junction had 0 bases not matched to a gene; V was cut back by 0 bases and J by 4 bases. CDR1 is MNHEY and CDR2 is SVGEGT in the germline V gene. CDR3 nucleotide sequence: TGTGCCAGCAGTTACTCGGGACAGAATCAGCCCCAGCATTTT. Translation gives CASSYSGQNQPQHF.